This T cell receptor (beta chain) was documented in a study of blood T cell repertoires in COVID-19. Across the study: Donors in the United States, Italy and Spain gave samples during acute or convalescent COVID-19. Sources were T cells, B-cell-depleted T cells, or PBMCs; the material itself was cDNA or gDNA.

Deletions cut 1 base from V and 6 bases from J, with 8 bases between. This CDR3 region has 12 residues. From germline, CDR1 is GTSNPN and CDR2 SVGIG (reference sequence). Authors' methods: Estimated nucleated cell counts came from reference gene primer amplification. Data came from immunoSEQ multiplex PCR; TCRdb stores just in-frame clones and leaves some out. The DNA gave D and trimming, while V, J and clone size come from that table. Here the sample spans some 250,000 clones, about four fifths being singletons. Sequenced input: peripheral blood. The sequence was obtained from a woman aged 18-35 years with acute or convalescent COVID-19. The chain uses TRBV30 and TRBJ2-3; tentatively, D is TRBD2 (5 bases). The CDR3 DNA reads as TGTGCCTGGAGTGCGGACTGGGATACGCAGTATTTT. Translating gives CAWSADWDTQYF.